The source of this TCR beta chain is a study of T cell responses to AZD1222 COVID-19 vaccine. Background on the study: The study pooled second doses at about 4 or about 12 weeks. Overall study results and limits: Vaccine-associated CD4 TCRs ranged over spike, dominating at 160-218 and 743-854.

The length of the CDR3 is 15 residues. The V and J ends lost 5 bases and 7 bases, in that order; junction bases with no gene match: 10. CDR1 is WNHNN, CDR2 SYGVQD, per germline (reference sequence). Comment on this clone: Its antigen is currently unknown.

Only in-frame clones appear in the TCRdb table, and some are missing; sequencing was by immunoSEQ multiplex PCR. Here the sample spans roughly 150,000 clones, around 91% being singletons. The sequencing here drew on peripheral blood, taken on day 0 of AZD1222 vaccination. The chain uses TRBV10-1 and TRBJ2-1, with 8 bases that match TRBD1. The receptor was isolated from an adult in good health. Written as DNA, the CDR3 is TGCGCCAGCAGTAACCCGGGACAGGCAAGGAATGAGCAGTTCTTC. Translating gives CASSNPGQARNEQFF.